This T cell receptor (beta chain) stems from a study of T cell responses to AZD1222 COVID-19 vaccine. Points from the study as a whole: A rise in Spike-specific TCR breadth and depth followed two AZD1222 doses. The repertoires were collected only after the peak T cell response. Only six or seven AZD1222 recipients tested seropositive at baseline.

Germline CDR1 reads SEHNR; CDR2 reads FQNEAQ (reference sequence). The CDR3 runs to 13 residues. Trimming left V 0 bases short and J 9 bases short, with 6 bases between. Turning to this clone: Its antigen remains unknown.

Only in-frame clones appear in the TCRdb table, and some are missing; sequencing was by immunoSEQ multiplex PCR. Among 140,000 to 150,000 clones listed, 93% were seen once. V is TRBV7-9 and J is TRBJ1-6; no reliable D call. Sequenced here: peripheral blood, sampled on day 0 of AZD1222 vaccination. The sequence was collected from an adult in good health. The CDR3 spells CASSLALSSPLHF. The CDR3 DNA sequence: TGTGCCAGCAGCTTAGCGCTGAGTTCACCCCTCCACTTT.